This T cell receptor (beta chain) came from a study of T cells after yellow fever vaccination. Study information: Those fractions that held only low numbers of cells were prepared using the SMART-Seq v4 Ultra Low Input RNA kit.

V lost 4 bases, J lost 4 bases, and 10 bases lay in between. The CDR3 is 13 amino acids. The germline V gene has CDR1 MNHEY and CDR2 SVGAGI. TCRdb fed the 5' RACE reads into MiXCR, producing one record per CDR3 protein. In the table there are approximately 350,000 distinct CDR3 sequences, around 10% of which are singletons. Overall study results and limits: After the booster, 95% to 98% of CD4 and more than 75% of CD8 primary-response clones were re-detected.

This clonotype occurred a few times. Its antigen remains unidentified. This sample comprised PBMCs, obtained on the day of the first yellow fever vaccination. V is TRBV6-5 and J is TRBJ1-2; D is undetermined. This clonotype was sampled from a man between 18 and 35 years old who received the YFV17D yellow fever vaccine. CDR3 nucleotides: TGTGCCAGCAGTTGGTACGAGACCTATGGCTACACCTTC. Encoded protein: CASSWYETYGYTF.